This T cell receptor (beta chain) derives from a study of OX40 agonist ivuxolimab in advanced cancers. Study summary: Partial responses were recorded for three patients, including one with hepatocellular carcinoma and two with cutaneous melanoma.

Blood specimens came from baseline, cycle 4 day 1, and cycle 7 day 1. Measured with immunoSEQ multiplex PCR; TCRdb has only the in-frame clones, and not every one. The sample records about 73,000 clones, about 86% being singletons. Per the germline V gene, CDR1 is SEHNR and CDR2 is FQNEAQ (reference sequence). The CDR3 is made up of 16 amino acids. V lost 0 bases and J 1 base, leaving 11 bases between the germline ends. This clonotype was obtained from an adult with an advanced solid tumor such as melanoma, head and neck, liver or kidney cancer. The chain links TRBV7-9 to TRBJ2-3, with D tentatively TRBD1 (5 bases). Source: CD4+ or CD8+ T cells sorted from blood, taken in a trial of the OX40 agonist ivuxolimab. CDR3 sequence reads: CASSLAMSRGTDTQYF. The CDR3 DNA follows: TGTGCCAGCAGCTTAGCGATGTCCAGGGGCACAGATACGCAGTATTTT.